The text below deals with one T cell receptor (beta chain). No antigen is known for it. This entry belongs to a study of beta chain features in type 1 diabetes. The overall study: Examined across all samples were some 110 million sorted cells. Points from the study as a whole: At VDJ recombination sites, type 1 diabetes patients had fewer insertions and more deleted nucleotides.

Sorted populations all had greater than 95% purity. Isolated RNA was reverse transcribed in full, so expressed TCRB transcripts were sequenced. TCRdb keeps only in-frame clones here, not all; method: immunoSEQ multiplex PCR. Of roughly 330,000 clones listed, 9.5% to 12% are singletons. This CDR3 spans 15 amino acids. Per germline, CDR1 LGHNA and CDR2 YSLEER. Unmatched junction bases numbered 2, after V lost 0 bases and J lost 2 bases. The sample comprised naive CD4+ T cells from blood. The clonotype was recovered from a woman aged 30 to 39 in good health. This chain joins TRBV4-3 and TRBJ2-3, with 7 bases fitting TRBD2. The CDR3 region is CASSQEAGATDTQYF. The CDR3 DNA reads TGCGCCAGCAGCCAAGAGGCGGGAGCCACAGATACGCAGTATTTT.